The 6 T cell receptor beta chains presented below share a single source sample, sequenced in a study of OX40 agonist ivuxolimab in advanced cancers. Library preparation employed the immunoSEQ multiplex PCR assay. TCRdb mirrors the immuneACCESS table, restricted to in-frame sequences. Some clones are absent from its copies; in checked studies, under half trace to an unresolved V gene, and the reason for the others is unknown. This sample is represented by about 83,000 clones; about 86% of them were singletons. The ten largest account for approximately 2% of the sample. The material sequenced was CD4+ or CD8+ T cells sorted from blood, taken in a trial of the OX40 agonist ivuxolimab. The source of these receptors is an adult with an advanced solid tumor such as melanoma, head and neck, liver or kidney cancer.

This chain links TRBV6-6 with TRBJ1-3, with a tentative D call TRBD1 (5 bases). Germline lookup yields CDR1 MNHNY and CDR2 SVGAGI (reference sequence). This CDR3 spans 16 amino acids. The V end was cut by 6 bases, the J end by 0 bases, with 15 bases between. The CDR3 here is CASRGGTTSSGNTIYF. CDR3 in DNA: TGTGCCAGCAGGGGGGGGACGACGAGCTCTGGAAACACCATATATTTT.

The chain is built from TRBV6-1 and TRBJ2-7; 8 nucleotides line up with TRBD1. CDR1 and CDR2 (germline): MNHNS, SASEGT. J gave up 3 bases and V 10 bases, and 8 bases lay outside the gene matches. The CDR3 runs 13 residues. In DNA form, the CDR3 reads TGTGCCAAGCCGACAGGGGACTGCTACGAGCAGTACTTC. It codes for CAKPTGDCYEQYF.

The genes are TRBV5-1 and TRBJ1-1, with D possibly matching TRBD1 (6 bases). Deletions cut 7 bases from V and 4 bases from J, with 17 bases between. The germline CDR1 and CDR2 sequences are SGHRS and YFSETQ. The CDR3 consists of 14 residues. CDR3: CASSSGGAGTEAFF. The CDR3 nucleotides read TGCGCCAGCTCGTCTGGGGGGGCTGGCACTGAAGCTTTCTTT.

The chain is built from TRBV30 and TRBJ2-7; D possibly matches TRBD1 or TRBD2 (5 bases each). Looked up from germline, CDR1 is GTSNPN and CDR2 is SVGIG (reference sequence). Trimming took 0 bases from V and 6 from J, leaving 12 bases between them. CDR3 size: 13 residues. CDR3 loop: CAWSVRGPSEQYF. CDR3 bases: TGTGCCTGGAGTGTAAGGGGACCAAGCGAGCAGTACTTC.

The chain recombines TRBV28 with TRBJ1-1; D uncertain. V was trimmed by 5 bases and J by 2 bases, leaving 12 bases between them. The CDR3 runs 14 residues. CDR1 MDHEN and CDR2 SYDVKM come from the germline V gene. CDR3 sequence (DNA): TGTGCCAGCAGTGTGGTTACCTATAACACTGAAGCTTTCTTT. Translating it yields CASSVVTYNTEAFF.

This clone showed up just a few times. The V call is TRBV18, the J call TRBJ2-2; no reliable D call. V dropped 2 bases and J dropped 2 bases, with 6 bases sitting between them. CDR1 is KGHSH, CDR2 LQKENI, per germline. The CDR3 totals 14 residues. DNA for the CDR3: TGTGCCAGCTCACCAGACGGTAACACCGGGGAGCTGTTTTTT. The encoded protein is CASSPDGNTGELFF.